The rows below give T cell receptor beta chains drawn from one sample of a study of T cells after yellow fever vaccination. TCRdb reanalysed the 5' RACE reads using MiXCR and keeps one entry per CDR3 protein. Of over 45,000 distinct CDR3 sequences in the sample, around 6.1% were seen once. Material: PBMCs, either bulk or a sorted T-cell subset (CD4+, CD8+, memory, or dextramer-sorted; not recorded which), obtained on the day of the yellow fever booster vaccination. The source is a man between 18 and 35 years old who received the YFV17D yellow fever vaccine. Both conserved end residues are part of each CDR3. D genes are given only for firm matches. Clone sizes are given selectively: once, few, many, or a class where the clone is expanded.

TRBJ2-2	TRBD2	TRBV7-2	many	16	CASSPVRGANTGELFF	TGTGCCAGCAGCCCCGTGCGGGGGGCTAACACCGGGGAGCTGTTTTTT
TRBJ2-3	-	TRBV21-1	few	15	CASRGGDRYTDTQYF	TGTGCCAGCAGAGGTGGGGACAGGTACACAGATACGCAGTATTTT
TRBJ2-7	-	TRBV7-9	-	12	CASSLVEVEQYF	TGTGCCAGCAGCTTGGTTGAAGTCGAGCAGTACTTC
TRBJ2-5	TRBD1	TRBV7-9	-	15	CASSPDRGFGETQYF	TGTGCCAGCAGCCCGGACAGGGGTTTTGGAGAGACCCAGTACTTC
TRBJ2-1	-	TRBV3-1	-	13	CASSHPRRYEQFF	TGTGCCAGCAGCCATCCCCGACGGTATGAGCAGTTCTTC
TRBJ1-1	-	TRBV7-2	many	15	CASSLIGGPGTEAFF	TGTGCCAGCAGCCTGATTGGGGGCCCGGGCACTGAAGCTTTCTTT
TRBJ2-5	-	TRBV27	few	14	CASRPMGRGETQYF	TGTGCCAGCAGACCGATGGGGCGGGGAGAGACCCAGTACTTC
TRBJ1-1	TRBD1	TRBV7-8	-	14	CASSDRGLDTEAFF	TGTGCCAGCAGCGACAGGGGGCTGGACACTGAAGCTTTCTTT
TRBJ2-3	-	TRBV4-1	many	14	CASSQGGSTDTQYF	TGCGCCAGCAGCCAAGGGGGGAGCACAGATACGCAGTATTTT
TRBJ1-2	-	TRBV7-9	-	13	CASSLARGGGYTF	TGTGCCAGCAGCTTAGCCCGGGGGGGTGGCTACACCTTC
TRBJ2-1	-	TRBV27	many	12	CASSLQIGEQFF	TGTGCCAGCAGTTTGCAAATCGGTGAGCAGTTCTTC
TRBJ1-1	-	TRBV7-9	many	11	CASSLNHEAFF	TGTGCCAGCAGCTTAAACCATGAAGCTTTCTTT
TRBJ2-5	-	TRBV5-1	few	12	CASRSARETQYF	TGCGCCAGCAGGAGTGCCCGGGAGACCCAGTACTTC
TRBJ2-5	TRBD2	TRBV7-2	-	15	CASPVRSSGLETQYF	TGTGCCAGCCCTGTCAGAAGTAGCGGGTTGGAGACCCAGTACTTC
TRBJ2-2	TRBD1	TRBV7-9	-	16	CASSSRTGKRLGELFF	TGTGCCAGCAGCTCGAGGACAGGAAAGCGTCTCGGGGAGCTGTTTTTT
TRBJ2-5	-	TRBV7-7	-	15	CASSLGARSQETQYF	TGTGCCAGCAGCTTAGGGGCGAGATCACAAGAGACCCAGTACTTC
TRBJ1-6	-	TRBV20-1	many	12	CSVDSGASPLHF	TGCAGCGTGGATTCGGGGGCTTCACCCCTCCACTTT
TRBJ1-1	-	TRBV12-3/TRBV12-4	few	10	CASSFSEAFF	TGTGCCAGCAGTTTCTCTGAAGCTTTCTTT
TRBJ2-3	-	TRBV6-6	many	18	CASSYPGWSGGRPDTQYF	TGTGCCAGCAGTTACCCTGGGTGGTCGGGGGGCCGGCCGGATACGCAGTATTTT
TRBJ1-2	-	TRBV12-3/TRBV12-4	many	16	CASSSSFDRSNYGYTF	TGTGCCAGCAGTTCCTCTTTCGACAGATCTAACTATGGCTACACCTTC
TRBJ2-1	-	TRBV5-1	many	14	CASSLGRGDNEQFF	TGCGCCAGCAGCTTGGGTAGGGGGGACAATGAGCAGTTCTTC
TRBJ1-5	TRBD1	TRBV6-2/TRBV6-3	-	15	CAIRQGAAGNQPQHF	TGTGCCATCCGACAGGGGGCCGCTGGCAATCAGCCCCAGCATTTT
TRBJ1-1	-	TRBV5-1	few	15	CASSVPRGSSTEAFF	TGCGCCAGCAGCGTTCCCCGGGGGTCGAGCACTGAAGCTTTCTTT
TRBJ2-2	-	TRBV5-1	many	14	CASSLFDGTGELFF	TGCGCCAGCAGCTTGTTCGACGGGACCGGGGAGCTGTTTTTT
TRBJ1-4	-	TRBV19	-	13	CASSIAPGEKLFF	TGTGCCAGTAGTATAGCCCCTGGAGAAAAACTGTTTTTT
TRBJ2-7	-	TRBV7-8	many	15	CASSLQGMELYEQYF	TGTGCCAGCAGCTTACAGGGAATGGAACTCTACGAGCAGTACTTC
TRBJ2-1	-	TRBV29-1	many	12	CSVYGGSNEQFF	TGCAGCGTGTACGGGGGCTCCAATGAGCAGTTCTTC
TRBJ2-1	-	TRBV5-1	many	14	CASSLASPPAEQFF	TGCGCCAGCAGCTTGGCCTCCCCCCCCGCTGAGCAGTTCTTC
TRBJ1-4	-	TRBV4-2	few	17	CASSQDMVLATNEKLFF	TGTGCCAGCAGCCAAGATATGGTTCTAGCAACTAATGAAAAACTGTTTTTT
TRBJ2-3	-	TRBV5-5	few	15	CASSSSGETTDTQYF	TGTGCCAGCAGCTCCTCAGGGGAGACGACAGATACGCAGTATTTT
TRBJ2-6	TRBD2	TRBV4-2	few	18	CASSQVWRGGGGANVLTF	TGTGCCAGCAGCCAAGTATGGCGGGGGGGCGGTGGGGCCAACGTCCTGACTTTC
TRBJ2-1	TRBD2	TRBV2	many	15	CASTLDLADYNEQFF	TGTGCCAGCACCCTAGATCTAGCGGACTACAATGAGCAGTTCTTC
TRBJ2-1	TRBD2	TRBV7-2	few	18	CASSLVVTGGVSYNEQFF	TGTGCCAGCAGCTTAGTGGTAACGGGGGGGGTCTCCTACAATGAGCAGTTCTTC
TRBJ2-7	-	TRBV7-8	few	13	CASSERDSYEQYF	TGTGCCAGCAGCGAGAGGGACTCCTACGAGCAGTACTTC
TRBJ2-7	-	TRBV12-3/TRBV12-4	many	13	CASSFGQAYEQYF	TGTGCCAGCAGTTTTGGCCAGGCCTACGAGCAGTACTTC
TRBJ2-3	TRBD1	TRBV7-9	once	18	CASSLFPGGHFSTDTQYF	TGTGCCAGCAGCTTATTTCCAGGGGGACACTTTAGCACAGATACGCAGTATTTT
TRBJ2-5	-	TRBV7-9	few	13	CASSTVPPLRANF	TGTGCCAGCAGCACAGTCCCCCCCCTTCGGGCGAACTTC
TRBJ2-5	-	TRBV7-9	-	14	CASSLGASQETQYF	TGTGCCAGCAGCTTAGGAGCCAGCCAGGAGACCCAGTACTTC
TRBJ2-7	TRBD1	TRBV6-1	many	18	CASSESVRTGGWSYEQYF	TGTGCCAGCAGTGAAAGTGTCAGGACAGGGGGCTGGTCCTACGAGCAGTACTTC
TRBJ2-7	-	TRBV25-1	few	14	CASSATEPLLEQYF	TGTGCCAGCAGTGCGACCGAACCCCTCCTCGAGCAGTACTTC
TRBJ2-2	-	TRBV3-1	-	14	CASSQDQGTGELFF	TGTGCCAGCAGCCAAGATCAGGGCACCGGGGAGCTGTTTTTT
TRBJ2-3	-	TRBV9	many	12	CASSRGSDTQYF	TGTGCCAGCAGTCGGGGGTCAGATACGCAGTATTTT
TRBJ1-2	-	TRBV29-1	many	15	CSVEGLGLANYGYTF	TGCAGCGTTGAAGGCCTGGGGCTAGCTAACTATGGCTACACCTTC
TRBJ2-3	-	TRBV7-3	few	15	CASSFFGGGTDTQYF	TGTGCCAGCAGCTTTTTCGGCGGGGGCACAGATACGCAGTATTTT
TRBJ2-1	-	TRBV28	once	16	CASSPSLGATYNEQFF	TGTGCCAGCAGTCCGTCTTTGGGGGCAACATACAATGAGCAGTTCTTC
TRBJ2-1	-	TRBV7-9	many	13	CASRTTLETKQFF	TGTGCCAGCAGGACTACCCTAGAAACGAAGCAGTTCTTC
TRBJ1-1	-	TRBV15	many	15	CATSRRTGTVTEAFF	TGTGCCACCAGCCGACGCACGGGCACGGTCACTGAAGCTTTCTTT
TRBJ1-1	-	TRBV5-4	-	15	CASSDWTAKHTEAFF	TGTGCCAGCAGCGATTGGACAGCTAAGCACACTGAAGCTTTCTTT
TRBJ2-3	-	TRBV20-1	many	15	CSARARDEGRDTQYF	TGCAGTGCTAGAGCCCGGGACGAAGGAAGAGATACGCAGTATTTT
TRBJ1-5	TRBD1	TRBV10-3	-	15	CAISPGGSSNQPQHF	TGTGCCATCAGCCCAGGGGGTAGTAGCAATCAGCCCCAGCATTTT
TRBJ2-1	-	TRBV7-8	many	16	CASSLDPSGGGNEQFF	TGTGCCAGCAGCCTAGATCCCTCGGGGGGCGGGAATGAGCAGTTCTTC
TRBJ1-1	TRBD1	TRBV28	few	15	CASSRPGQGYTEAFF	TGTGCCAGCAGCCGACCGGGACAGGGTTACACTGAAGCTTTCTTT
TRBJ2-3	-	TRBV29-1	few	12	CSATENTDTQYF	TGCAGCGCCACAGAAAACACAGATACGCAGTATTTT
TRBJ2-2	TRBD1	TRBV7-6	many	16	CASSSAGTVLFGELFF	TGTGCCAGCAGCTCTGCAGGGACAGTCCTATTCGGGGAGCTGTTTTTT
TRBJ1-6	TRBD1	TRBV7-2	few	15	CASSPGQGSNSPLHF	TGTGCCAGCAGCCCAGGACAGGGGTCGAATTCACCCCTCCACTTT
TRBJ2-1	-	TRBV5-1	many	15	CASSPQKSSYNEQFF	TGCGCCAGCAGCCCTCAGAAGAGCTCCTACAATGAGCAGTTCTTC
TRBJ2-2	TRBD2	TRBV4-1	many	16	CASSQLESGGAGELFF	TGCGCCAGCAGCCAACTAGAGAGCGGGGGTGCCGGGGAGCTGTTTTTT
TRBJ1-3	-	TRBV7-9	many	16	CASSLARGEVGNTIYF	TGTGCCAGCAGCTTAGCGCGAGGGGAGGTTGGAAACACCATATATTTT
TRBJ2-1	-	TRBV7-2	few	15	CASSLLFGTYNEQFF	TGTGCCAGCAGCCTTTTATTCGGGACCTACAATGAGCAGTTCTTC